The 9 T cell receptor beta chains below come from one sample, sequenced in a study of blood T cell repertoires in COVID-19. Some clones are missing from TCRdb's copy, which holds only in-frame ones; the method was immunoSEQ multiplex PCR. The data show approximately 250,000 clones, with 84% seen just once and about 9.1% held by the top ten. Sequenced material: peripheral blood. These receptors all stem from a human donor in a cohort sampled during active COVID-19.

V is TRBV19 and J is TRBJ2-1, with D possibly TRBD2 on 6 matching bases. Germline CDR1 is LNHDA and CDR2 is SQIVND (reference sequence). With 7 bases removed from V and 4 bases from J, the gap between germline ends came to 23 bases. The CDR3 contains 17 residues. In DNA form, the CDR3 reads TGTGCCAGTATCATGAACTCGGCGGGGAGTCTTTACAATGAGCAGTTCTTC. This codes for CASIMNSAGSLYNEQFF. Looking up the rest from reference TRBV19 and TRBJ2-1 gives the full variable domain: DGGITQSPKYLFRKEGQNVTLSCEQNLNHDAMYWYRQDPGQGLRLIYYSQIVNDFQKGDIAEGYSVSREKKESFPLTVTSAQKNPTAFYLCASIMNSAGSLYNEQFFGPGTRLTVL.

The chain couples TRBV23-1 to TRBJ1-1; TRBD1 matches 8 bases. TRBV23-1 is flagged as an ORF with uncertain function. This CDR3 region has 14 residues. With V trimmed by 6 bases and J by 4 bases, 7 bases remained unmatched. CDR3 region: CASRGQGRGTEAFF. The DNA for the CDR3 is TGCGCCAGCAGAGGACAGGGCCGGGGCACTGAAGCTTTCTTT.

Turning to this clone: Its ends do not fully match the called genes, so a read error is possible. The rearrangement joins TRBV7-7 to TRBJ2-2; possibly TRBD2 for D (5 bases). Germline V gene data show CDR1 as SSHAT and CDR2 as FNYEAQ (reference sequence). The CDR3 runs to 15 residues. Here the CDR3 reads CASSREPTNTGELFF. Written as DNA, the CDR3 is TGTGCTAGCAGCCGGGAACCTACGAACACCGGGGAGCTGTTTTTT.

This clone occurred once. J is TRBJ1-2 and V is TRBV27; D is possibly TRBD1 (5 bases). The V gene's germline CDR1 is MNHEY and CDR2 SMNVEV (reference sequence). Trimming took off 2 bases at V and 8 bases at J, with 21 bases between the two ends. This CDR3 comprises 16 residues. The CDR3 sequence is CASSLIPTPSRGGYTF. The DNA of the CDR3 is TGTGCCAGCAGTTTAATTCCGACACCCTCTAGGGGCGGCTACACCTTC.

V gene TRBV19 combines with J gene TRBJ2-3, with TRBD2 matching over 7 bases. V dropped 6 bases and J dropped 3; count of bases not matched to a gene: 12. CDR1 is LNHDA and CDR2 is SQIVND in the germline V gene (reference sequence). The CDR3 has 16 residues. CDR3 sequence (DNA): TGTGCCAGTAGGTTACGCTCAGCGGGAAATACAGATACGCAGTATTTT. As protein: CASRLRSAGNTDTQYF.

In this sample, this clone turned up once. The V call is TRBV4-2, the J call TRBJ2-3; 10 bases line up with TRBD2. Trimming at V came to 0 bases and at J to 0 bases, leaving 9 bases not matched to a gene. The CDR3 contains 19 residues. Per the germline V gene, CDR1 is LGHNA and CDR2 is YNFKEQ. CDR3 in amino acids: CASSQDVAGGPSSTDTQYF. The CDR3, as DNA: TGTGCCAGCAGCCAAGATGTAGCGGGGGGACCATCTAGCACAGATACGCAGTATTTT.

The V call is TRBV7-8, the J call TRBJ2-7; 7 bases are shared with TRBD1. The ends lost 4 bases at V and 4 bases at J; junction bases unmatched: 10. Germline values: CDR1 SGHVS, CDR2 FQNEAQ. CDR3 length: 15 amino acids. The CDR3 DNA reads TGTGCCAGCAGCTCCCCGGGACAGACTTTTTACGAGCAGTACTTC. As protein: CASSSPGQTFYEQYF.

The V call is TRBV6-2 or TRBV6-3, the J call TRBJ1-4; TRBD1 is a possible D gene (5 bases). Germline V gene data show CDR1 as MNHEY and CDR2 as SVGEGT. The CDR3 has 15 residues. Trimming removed 6 bases at V and 0 bases at J, with 11 bases between. CDR3 DNA sequence: TGTGCCAGCAGCCGACAGCTTGCAACTAATGAAAAACTGTTTTTT. This codes for CASSRQLATNEKLFF.

V usage is TRBV27 and J usage is TRBJ2-7; 9 nucleotides match TRBD1. The V gene end was trimmed by 3 bases and the J gene end by 3 bases; junction bases not matched to a gene: 9. Germline V gives CDR1 MNHEY, CDR2 SMNVEV (reference sequence). The CDR3 totals 16 residues. CDR3: CASSFLGGQGLYEQYF. DNA of the CDR3: TGTGCCAGCAGTTTCCTGGGGGGACAGGGTCTCTACGAGCAGTACTTC.